This passage covers 7 T cell receptor beta chains from one sample sequenced in a study of blood T cell repertoires in COVID-19. Generated by immunoSEQ multiplex PCR, the TCRdb table keeps only in-frame clones and is missing some. The sample carries some 490,000 clones, 75% to 90% recorded once. The sequencing sample was made of PBMCs or T cells enriched from blood (not recorded which). These receptor sequences come from a woman aged 55 to 70 who had recovered from COVID-19.

This CDR3 is CASSPYRDENTIYF. In nucleotides, the CDR3 is TGTGCCAGCAGTCCGTACAGGGATGAAAACACCATATATTTT. The chain joins TRBV6-5 to TRBJ1-3; maybe TRBD1 (6 bases). V was shortened by 5 bases and J by 6 bases, with 14 bases between the two germline ends. The CDR3 loop spans 14 amino acids. Per the germline V gene, CDR1 is MNHEY and CDR2 is SVGAGI.

This chain connects TRBV10-3 to TRBJ2-2; D is unclear. V was trimmed by 7 bases and J by 4 bases, leaving 13 bases between them. The CDR3 extends over 14 amino acids. CDR1 and CDR2 from the germline V gene are ENHRY and SYGVKD. CDR3 residues: CAITNRPGTGELFF. The CDR3 nucleotides read TGTGCCATCACCAATCGGCCGGGCACCGGGGAGCTGTTTTTT.

The chain is built from TRBV4-1 and TRBJ2-3; 11 nucleotides match TRBD2. This CDR3 is built from 19 residues. The germline CDR1 and CDR2 sequences are MGHRA and YSYEKL. J gave up 3 bases and V 2 bases, and 13 bases lay outside the gene matches. Written as DNA, the CDR3 is TGCGCCAGCAGCCAAAAATGGGCCACACTAGCGGGGGTAACAGATACGCAGTATTTT. This encodes CASSQKWATLAGVTDTQYF.

V and J are TRBV4-2 and TRBJ1-1; D call uncertain. The V gene's germline CDR1 is LGHNA and CDR2 YNFKEQ. Trimming removed 1 base from V and 1 base from J, with 13 bases in between. The CDR3 is 16 residues long. CDR3 sequence reads: CASSQVWRESNTEAFF. CDR3 DNA sequence: TGTGCCAGCAGCCAAGTGTGGCGGGAATCGAACACTGAAGCTTTCTTT.

In regard to this clone: In the same sample, other DNA sequences code for this CDR3. This chain links TRBV2 with TRBJ1-1, with TRBD1 identical over 10 bases. Germline lookup yields CDR1 SNHLY and CDR2 FYNNEI. V shed 8 bases, J shed 0 bases, and the junction held 9 bases outside the gene matches. The CDR3 runs to 16 residues. CDR3 in DNA: TGTGCCAGCGGGCCTGGGACAGGGGAACTGAACACTGAAGCTTTCTTT. Amino acid sequence: CASGPGTGELNTEAFF.

V is TRBV6-5 and J is TRBJ1-1; D may be TRBD1 (6 bases). V lost 6 bases and J 4 bases, leaving 12 bases between the germline ends. The germline CDR1 and CDR2 sequences are MNHEY and SVGAGI. This CDR3 is built from 13 residues. The CDR3 here is CASSVTGFTEAFF. The CDR3 region has the DNA TGTGCCAGCAGCGTTACAGGGTTCACTGAAGCTTTCTTT.

V gene TRBV24-1 combines with J gene TRBJ2-3, with no clear D. Trimming took off 2 bases at V and 2 bases at J, with 4 bases between the two ends. The CDR3 is made up of 13 amino acids. Germline V gene sequence: CDR1 KGHDR, CDR2 SFDVKD. CDR3 nucleotide sequence: TGTGCCACCAGTGATTCCTTCACAGATACGCAGTATTTT. Translated: CATSDSFTDTQYF.